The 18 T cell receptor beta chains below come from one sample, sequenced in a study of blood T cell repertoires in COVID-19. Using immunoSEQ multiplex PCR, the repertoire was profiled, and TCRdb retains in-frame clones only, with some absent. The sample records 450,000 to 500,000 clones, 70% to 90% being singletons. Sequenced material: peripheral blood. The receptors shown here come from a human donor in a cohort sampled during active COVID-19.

The DNA for the CDR3 is TGTGCCAGTAGTATCTTCCACCGATATCCGGGGTATGGCTACACCTTC. Its protein product is CASSIFHRYPGYGYTF. The chain uses TRBV19 and TRBJ1-2; D is unclear. With 3 bases removed from V and 5 bases from J, the gap between germline ends came to 19 bases. CDR3 length: 16 amino acids. CDR1 LNHDA and CDR2 SQIVND come from the germline V gene (reference sequence).

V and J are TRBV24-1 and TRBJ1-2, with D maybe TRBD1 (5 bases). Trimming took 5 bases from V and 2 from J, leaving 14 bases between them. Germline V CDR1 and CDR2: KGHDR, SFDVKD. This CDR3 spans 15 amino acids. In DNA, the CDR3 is TGTGCCACCAGTGCCGCGAGTGGGGGGAACTATGGCTACACCTTC. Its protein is CATSAASGGNYGYTF.

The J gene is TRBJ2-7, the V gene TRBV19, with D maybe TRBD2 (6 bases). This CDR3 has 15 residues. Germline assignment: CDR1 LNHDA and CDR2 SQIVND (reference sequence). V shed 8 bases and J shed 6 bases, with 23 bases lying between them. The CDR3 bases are TGTGCCAGTTCAACAAAGGCGTATATGGGAGGCGAGCAGTACTTC. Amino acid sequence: CASSTKAYMGGEQYF. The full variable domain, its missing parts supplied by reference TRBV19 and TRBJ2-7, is DGGITQSPKYLFRKEGQNVTLSCEQNLNHDAMYWYRQDPGQGLRLIYYSQIVNDFQKGDIAEGYSVSREKKESFPLTVTSAQKNPTAFYLCASSTKAYMGGEQYFGPGTRLTVT.

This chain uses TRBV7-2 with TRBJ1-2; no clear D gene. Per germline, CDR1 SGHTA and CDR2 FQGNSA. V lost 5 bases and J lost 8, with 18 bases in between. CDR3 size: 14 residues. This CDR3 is CASSNSFFPEGYTF. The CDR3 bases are TGTGCCAGCAGCAATAGTTTCTTTCCGGAGGGCTACACCTTC.

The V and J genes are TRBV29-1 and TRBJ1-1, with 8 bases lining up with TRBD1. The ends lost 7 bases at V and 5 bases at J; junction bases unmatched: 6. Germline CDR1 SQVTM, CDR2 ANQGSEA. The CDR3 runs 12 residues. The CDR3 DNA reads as TGCAGCGCCTTTGACAGGGGAACTGAAGCTTTCTTT. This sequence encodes CSAFDRGTEAFF.

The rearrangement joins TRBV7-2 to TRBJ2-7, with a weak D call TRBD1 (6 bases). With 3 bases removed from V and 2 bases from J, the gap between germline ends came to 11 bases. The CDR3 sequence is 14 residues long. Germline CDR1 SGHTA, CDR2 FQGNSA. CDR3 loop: CASSFWTDTYEQYF. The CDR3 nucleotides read TGTGCCAGCAGCTTTTGGACAGACACCTACGAGCAGTACTTC.

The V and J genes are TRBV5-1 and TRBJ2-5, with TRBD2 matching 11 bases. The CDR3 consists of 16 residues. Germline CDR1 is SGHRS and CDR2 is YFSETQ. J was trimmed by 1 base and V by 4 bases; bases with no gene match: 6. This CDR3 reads CASSQLLAGGQETQYF. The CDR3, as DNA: TGCGCCAGCAGCCAACTCCTAGCGGGAGGCCAAGAGACCCAGTACTTC.

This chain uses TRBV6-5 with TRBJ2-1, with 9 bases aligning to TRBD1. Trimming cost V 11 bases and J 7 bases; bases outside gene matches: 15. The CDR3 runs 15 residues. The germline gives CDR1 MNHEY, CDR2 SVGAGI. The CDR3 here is CAGRVDRGGWNEQFF. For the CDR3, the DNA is TGTGCCGGGCGGGTGGACAGGGGAGGGTGGAATGAGCAGTTCTTC.

This CDR3 is CSVVGGGGGGYGYTF. In DNA, the CDR3 is TGCAGCGTTGTGGGTGGAGGAGGGGGCGGCTATGGCTACACCTTC. The chain joins TRBV29-1 to TRBJ1-2, with 7 bases matching TRBD1. Looked up from germline, CDR1 is SQVTM and CDR2 is ANQGSEA. After removal of 4 bases from V and 4 bases from J, the junction contained 12 bases not matched to a gene. The CDR3 totals 15 residues.

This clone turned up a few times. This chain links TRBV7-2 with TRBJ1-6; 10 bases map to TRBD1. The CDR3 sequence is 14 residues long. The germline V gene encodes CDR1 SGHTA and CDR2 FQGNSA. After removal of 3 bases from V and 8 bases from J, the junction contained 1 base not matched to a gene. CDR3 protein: CASSFGTGDSPLHF. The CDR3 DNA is TGTGCCAGCAGCTTCGGGACAGGGGATTCACCCCTCCACTTT.

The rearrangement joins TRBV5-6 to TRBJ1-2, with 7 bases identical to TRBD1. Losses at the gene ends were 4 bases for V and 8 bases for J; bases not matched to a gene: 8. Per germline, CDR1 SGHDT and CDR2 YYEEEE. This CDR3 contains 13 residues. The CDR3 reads CASSPPTGNGYTF. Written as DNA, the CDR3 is TGTGCCAGCAGCCCCCCGACAGGGAACGGCTACACCTTC.

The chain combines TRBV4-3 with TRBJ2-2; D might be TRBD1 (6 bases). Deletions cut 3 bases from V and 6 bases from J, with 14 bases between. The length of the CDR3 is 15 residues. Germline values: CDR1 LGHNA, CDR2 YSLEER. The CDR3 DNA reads TGCGCCAGCAGCCAGGGCGTGGGGGCGGCCGGGGAGCTGTTTTTT. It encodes CASSQGVGAAGELFF.

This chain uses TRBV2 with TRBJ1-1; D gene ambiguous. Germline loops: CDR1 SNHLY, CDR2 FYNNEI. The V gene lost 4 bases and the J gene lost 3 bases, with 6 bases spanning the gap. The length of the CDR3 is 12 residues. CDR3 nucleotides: TGTGCCAGCAGTGCCAGGTACACTGAAGCTTTCTTT. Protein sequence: CASSARYTEAFF.

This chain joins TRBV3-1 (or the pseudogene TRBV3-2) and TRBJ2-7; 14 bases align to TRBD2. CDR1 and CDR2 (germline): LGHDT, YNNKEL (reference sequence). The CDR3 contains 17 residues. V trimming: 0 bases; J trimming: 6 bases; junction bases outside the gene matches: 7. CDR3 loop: CASSQDLGLAGGTEQYF. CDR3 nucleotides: TGTGCCAGCAGCCAAGATCTAGGACTAGCGGGAGGAACCGAGCAGTACTTC.

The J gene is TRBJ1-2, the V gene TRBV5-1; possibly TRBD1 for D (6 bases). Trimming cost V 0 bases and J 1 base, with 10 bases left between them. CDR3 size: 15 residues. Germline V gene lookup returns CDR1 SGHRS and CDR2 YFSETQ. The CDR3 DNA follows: TGCGCCAGCAGCTTGGACCCAGGGGTTAACTATGGCTACACCTTC. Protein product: CASSLDPGVNYGYTF.

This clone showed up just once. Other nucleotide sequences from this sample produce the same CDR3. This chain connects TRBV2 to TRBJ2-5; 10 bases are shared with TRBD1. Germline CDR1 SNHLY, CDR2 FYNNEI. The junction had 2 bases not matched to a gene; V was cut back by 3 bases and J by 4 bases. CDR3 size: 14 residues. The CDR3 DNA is TGTGCCAGCAGTGAGGACAGGGGGAGAGAGACCCAGTACTTC. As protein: CASSEDRGRETQYF. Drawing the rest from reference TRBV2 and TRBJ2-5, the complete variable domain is EPEVTQTPSHQVTQMGQEVILRCVPISNHLYFYWYRQILGQKVEFLVSFYNNEISEKSEIFDDQFSVERPDGSNFTLKIRSTKLEDSAMYFCASSEDRGRETQYFGPGTRLLVL.

CDR3 coding DNA: TGTGCCAGCAGTTCTACTCCGGGGGTCGTAGGGTACAATGAGCAGTTCTTC. This sequence encodes CASSSTPGVVGYNEQFF. The rearrangement uses TRBV7-2 and TRBJ2-1; D is possibly TRBD2 (6 bases). The CDR3 totals 17 residues. Germline CDR1 and CDR2: SGHTA and FQGNSA. Trimming took 6 bases from V and 4 from J, leaving 22 bases between them.

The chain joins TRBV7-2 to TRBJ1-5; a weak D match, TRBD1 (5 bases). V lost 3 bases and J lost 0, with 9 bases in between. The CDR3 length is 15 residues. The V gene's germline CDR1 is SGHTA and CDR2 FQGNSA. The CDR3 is CASSFGAYSNQPQHF. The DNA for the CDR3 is TGTGCCAGCAGCTTTGGGGCTTATAGCAATCAGCCCCAGCATTTT.